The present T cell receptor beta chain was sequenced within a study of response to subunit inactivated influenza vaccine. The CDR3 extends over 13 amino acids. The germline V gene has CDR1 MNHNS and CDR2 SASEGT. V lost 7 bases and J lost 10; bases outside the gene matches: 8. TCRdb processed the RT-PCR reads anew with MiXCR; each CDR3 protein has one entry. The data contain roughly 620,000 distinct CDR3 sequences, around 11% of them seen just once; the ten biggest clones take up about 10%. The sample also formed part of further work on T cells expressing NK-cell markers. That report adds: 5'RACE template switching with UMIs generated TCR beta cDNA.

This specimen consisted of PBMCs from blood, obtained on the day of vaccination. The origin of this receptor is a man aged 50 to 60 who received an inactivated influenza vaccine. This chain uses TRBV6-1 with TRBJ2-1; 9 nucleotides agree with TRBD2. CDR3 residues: CASTEARGGEQFF. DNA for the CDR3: TGTGCCAGCACCGAAGCGCGGGGGGGGGAGCAGTTCTTC.